The rows below give T cell receptor beta chains drawn from one sample of a study of follicular helper T cells after annual influenza vaccination. Profiled with immunoSEQ multiplex PCR; TCRdb holds only in-frame clones, not every one. Of some 10,000 clones listed, about 80% are singletons. This sample comprised CXCR5+ CD38- circulating T follicular helper cells from blood, obtained on the day of influenza vaccination. Every receptor here comes from an adult who received the influenza vaccine. CDR3s include the opening cysteine and the closing phenylalanine or tryptophan. D genes are given only for firm matches. The size entry is marked missing in some rows and otherwise reads once, few, many or a size class.

V: TRBV5-1; D: NA; J: TRBJ1-2; size: NA; DNA: TGCGCCAGCAGCCCAGGCAGACCTGAAGATGGCTACACCTTC; CDR3: CASSPGRPEDGYTF
V: TRBV20-1; D: NA; J: TRBJ2-5; size: once; DNA: TGCAGTGCTCCTCTGAAAGAGACCCAGTACTTC; CDR3: CSAPLKETQYF
V: TRBV28; D: NA; J: TRBJ1-2; size: NA; DNA: TGTGCCAGCAGCCTAATAGGGGACCCGGGGGTCTATGGCTACACCTTC; CDR3: CASSLIGDPGVYGYTF
V: TRBV5-8; D: NA; J: TRBJ1-2; size: NA; DNA: TGTGCCAGCAGCTTGGACCTAAGCGCAAACTATGGCTACACCTTC; CDR3: CASSLDLSANYGYTF
V: TRBV7-8; D: NA; J: TRBJ2-7; size: NA; DNA: TGTGCCAGCAGCACATTAACAGGGATCTCCTACGAGCAGTACTTC; CDR3: CASSTLTGISYEQYF
V: TRBV28; D: NA; J: TRBJ1-2; size: NA; DNA: TGTGCCAGCACCCTAAGTGGTCCTAACTATGGTTCCTACACCTTC; CDR3: CASTLSGPNYGSYTF
V: TRBV5-6; D: NA; J: TRBJ1-4; size: NA; DNA: TGTGCCAGCAACCCTAGGGGGGCAACTAATGAAAAACTGTTTTTT; CDR3: CASNPRGATNEKLFF
V: TRBV19; D: TRBD2; J: TRBJ2-3; size: NA; DNA: TGTGCCAGTAGTATTAAGGGACTAGCGGGAAGCACAGATACGCAGTATTTT; CDR3: CASSIKGLAGSTDTQYF
V: TRBV6-6; D: NA; J: TRBJ2-1; size: NA; DNA: TGTGCCAGCACCTCCGGGGGAGAGTCCAGGGAGCAGTTCTTC; CDR3: CASTSGGESREQFF
V: TRBV9; D: TRBD2; J: TRBJ2-1; size: NA; DNA: TGTGCCAGCAGCGTAGATGGGGGGACTACTTACAATGAGCAGTTCTTC; CDR3: CASSVDGGTTYNEQFF
V: TRBV29-1; D: NA; J: TRBJ1-4; size: NA; DNA: TGCAGCGTTGGTAGGACGGCCGGTGAAAAACTGTTTTTT; CDR3: CSVGRTAGEKLFF
V: TRBV9; D: NA; J: TRBJ2-5; size: NA; DNA: TGTGCCAGCAGCGTAAGAGGTCAAGAGACCCAGTACTTC; CDR3: CASSVRGQETQYF
V: TRBV18; D: NA; J: TRBJ1-2; size: NA; DNA: TGTGCCAGCTCACCCCGTGAGAAATCAAACTATGGCTACACCTTC; CDR3: CASSPREKSNYGYTF
V: TRBV5-1; D: TRBD1; J: TRBJ2-5; size: NA; DNA: TGCGCCAGCAGGGTAAGGGGACAGGACCAAGAGACCCAGTACTTC; CDR3: CASRVRGQDQETQYF
V: TRBV29-1; D: NA; J: TRBJ2-3; size: NA; DNA: TGCAGCGACTCAGCGGAGGCCCGCACAGATACGCAGTATTTT; CDR3: CSDSAEARTDTQYF
V: TRBV30; D: NA; J: TRBJ1-1; size: NA; DNA: TGTGCCTGGGGGCGGGTGACTGAAGCTTTCTTT; CDR3: CAWGRVTEAFF
V: TRBV9; D: NA; J: TRBJ2-5; size: NA; DNA: TGTGCCAGCAGCGTAACAGGGCAAGAGACCCAGTACTTC; CDR3: CASSVTGQETQYF
V: TRBV18; D: TRBD2; J: TRBJ2-3; size: NA; DNA: TGTGCCAGCTCACCGAAAGCGGGGAGCACAGATACGCAGTATTTT; CDR3: CASSPKAGSTDTQYF
V: TRBV19; D: NA; J: TRBJ1-2; size: NA; DNA: TGTGCCAGTAGTTTAACCGGGACGGTGGAGTCTAACTATGGCTACACCTTC; CDR3: CASSLTGTVESNYGYTF